Listed below are T cell receptor beta chains from one sample, sequenced in a study of T cells in Graves' hyperthyroidism and ophthalmopathy. TCRdb passed the multiplex PCR reads through MiXCR, listing each CDR3 protein once. The sample shows about 350,000 distinct CDR3 sequences, about an eighth of them seen only once. Source material: blood. All receptors come from a woman in her thirties or forties with Graves' ophthalmopathy. CDR3s include the opening cysteine and the closing phenylalanine or tryptophan. Each record gives: clone size, J gene, V gene, D gene, CDR3 DNA, CDR3 protein. A D gene is named only where the DNA matches it firmly. Only some rows state a clone size, as once, few, many or a class for expanded clones.

abundance: -
j_gene: TRBJ2-2
v_gene: TRBV6-2/TRBV6-3
d_gene: -
CDR3nt: TGTGCCAGCAGTTACGGATTGCCCGGGGAGCTGTTTTTT
CDR3aa: CASSYGLPGELFF

abundance: many
j_gene: TRBJ2-3
v_gene: TRBV20-1
d_gene: -
CDR3nt: TGCAGTGCTATAAGGGTGGGGACGGTCGATACGCAGTATTTT
CDR3aa: CSAIRVGTVDTQYF

abundance: many
j_gene: TRBJ2-6
v_gene: TRBV2
d_gene: -
CDR3nt: TGTGCCAGCAGTGAGCACTCTGGGGCCAACGTCCTGACTTTC
CDR3aa: CASSEHSGANVLTF

abundance: -
j_gene: TRBJ2-7
v_gene: TRBV11-2
d_gene: -
CDR3nt: TGTGCCAGCAGCTTAGATCTCTGGACTACCTACGAGCAGTACTTC
CDR3aa: CASSLDLWTTYEQYF

abundance: few
j_gene: TRBJ1-6
v_gene: TRBV5-1
d_gene: -
CDR3nt: TGCGCCAGCAGCCCGGGGACTGGCTCTATGGCCCTCCACTTT
CDR3aa: CASSPGTGSMALHF

abundance: many
j_gene: TRBJ2-3
v_gene: TRBV6-1
d_gene: TRBD2
CDR3nt: TGTGCCAGCACTCTTATAGCGGGGGATACGCAGTATTTT
CDR3aa: CASTLIAGDTQYF

abundance: -
j_gene: TRBJ1-4
v_gene: TRBV3-1
d_gene: TRBD1
CDR3nt: TGTGCCAGCAGCCCGAGAGGACAGGCTATCGGCAATGAAAAACTGTTTTTT
CDR3aa: CASSPRGQAIGNEKLFF

abundance: few
j_gene: TRBJ1-2
v_gene: TRBV3-1
d_gene: -
CDR3nt: TGTGCCAGCAGCTTCGGGGGCGTCGGGGTTGGCTACACCTTC
CDR3aa: CASSFGGVGVGYTF

abundance: many
j_gene: TRBJ2-2
v_gene: TRBV6-1
d_gene: -
CDR3nt: TGTGCCAGCAGTGAATCGGACACCGGGGAGCTGTTTTTT
CDR3aa: CASSESDTGELFF

abundance: many
j_gene: TRBJ2-5
v_gene: TRBV6-1
d_gene: TRBD2
CDR3nt: TGTGCCATCTCGGGGGGTAGCCAAGAGACCCAGTACTTC
CDR3aa: CAISGGSQETQYF

abundance: -
j_gene: TRBJ2-5
v_gene: TRBV10-2
d_gene: TRBD1
CDR3nt: TGCGCCAGCAGGGGGGACAGGATGAGGGAGACCCAGTACTTC
CDR3aa: CASRGDRMRETQYF

abundance: few
j_gene: TRBJ2-1
v_gene: TRBV2
d_gene: -
CDR3nt: TGTGCCAGCAGTGAAGCGCTTGGGGACACGGGCGAGCAGTTCTTC
CDR3aa: CASSEALGDTGEQFF

abundance: many
j_gene: TRBJ1-2
v_gene: TRBV7-9
d_gene: -
CDR3nt: TGTGCCAGCAGGGATGGACAACGGTATGGCTACACCTTC
CDR3aa: CASRDGQRYGYTF

abundance: many
j_gene: TRBJ2-7
v_gene: TRBV19
d_gene: TRBD1
CDR3nt: TGTGCCAGTAGTACCGGGACAGGCCTTGGCGAGCAGTACTTC
CDR3aa: CASSTGTGLGEQYF

abundance: many
j_gene: TRBJ2-7
v_gene: TRBV11-3
d_gene: TRBD1
CDR3nt: TGTGCCAACAGCTTAGACGCCGGGACAGTCTACGAGCAGTACTTC
CDR3aa: CANSLDAGTVYEQYF

abundance: few
j_gene: TRBJ1-2
v_gene: TRBV19
d_gene: -
CDR3nt: TGTGCCAGTAGTATGGGGCTGACGGCTAACTATGGCTACACCTTC
CDR3aa: CASSMGLTANYGYTF

abundance: many
j_gene: TRBJ2-1
v_gene: TRBV11-2
d_gene: TRBD1
CDR3nt: TGTGCCAGCAGCCCAACAGGGGCGGTTCCTGAGCAGTTCTTC
CDR3aa: CASSPTGAVPEQFF

abundance: many
j_gene: TRBJ1-1
v_gene: TRBV6-2/TRBV6-3
d_gene: -
CDR3nt: TGTGCCAGCAGTCAATTAAGTAGCACTGAAGCTTTCTTT
CDR3aa: CASSQLSSTEAFF

abundance: many
j_gene: TRBJ2-5
v_gene: TRBV11-3
d_gene: -
CDR3nt: TGTGCCAGCAGCTTAGAGTATGGGGGGACCCAGTACTTC
CDR3aa: CASSLEYGGTQYF

abundance: many
j_gene: TRBJ2-3
v_gene: TRBV20-1
d_gene: -
CDR3nt: TGCAGTGCCTCTCTCGGGGCAGATACGCAGTATTTT
CDR3aa: CSASLGADTQYF

abundance: few
j_gene: TRBJ2-7
v_gene: TRBV28
d_gene: TRBD2
CDR3nt: TGTGCCAGCAGGGACAGGACCGGGACTAGCGGGCGGTACGAGCAGTACTTC
CDR3aa: CASRDRTGTSGRYEQYF

abundance: many
j_gene: TRBJ1-2
v_gene: TRBV2
d_gene: -
CDR3nt: TGTGCCAGCAGCCCTTGGGCCTTTGGCTACACCTTC
CDR3aa: CASSPWAFGYTF

abundance: many
j_gene: TRBJ2-5
v_gene: TRBV6-1
d_gene: -
CDR3nt: TGTGCCAGCAGTGGTTTGGGGGAAAAGACCCAGTACTTC
CDR3aa: CASSGLGEKTQYF

abundance: many
j_gene: TRBJ1-1
v_gene: TRBV2
d_gene: -
CDR3nt: TGTGCCAGCATAGAACGAGACAGGTTAAAACTTGAAGCTTTCTTT
CDR3aa: CASIERDRLKLEAFF

abundance: many
j_gene: TRBJ2-3
v_gene: TRBV28
d_gene: -
CDR3nt: TGTGCCAGCAGCCCCGATGGCGGCACAGATACGCAGTATTTT
CDR3aa: CASSPDGGTDTQYF

abundance: -
j_gene: TRBJ2-2
v_gene: TRBV11-3
d_gene: TRBD2
CDR3nt: TGTGCCAGTAGCTTACCCGGACTAGGGGCCGACACCGGGGAGCTGTTTTTT
CDR3aa: CASSLPGLGADTGELFF

abundance: few
j_gene: TRBJ1-2
v_gene: TRBV7-9
d_gene: -
CDR3nt: TGTGCCAGCAGCTTAACCGCCCTAGGGGGTCGGGGTGGCTACACCTTC
CDR3aa: CASSLTALGGRGGYTF

abundance: -
j_gene: TRBJ1-6
v_gene: TRBV13
d_gene: -
CDR3nt: TGTGCCAGCAGCTTAGTCAGGGAAAGGGGTAATTCACCCCTCCACTTT
CDR3aa: CASSLVRERGNSPLHF

abundance: -
j_gene: TRBJ2-7
v_gene: TRBV5-6
d_gene: -
CDR3nt: TGTGCCAGCAGGTCTAGCTCCTACGAGCAGTACTTC
CDR3aa: CASRSSSYEQYF

abundance: few
j_gene: TRBJ2-5
v_gene: TRBV19
d_gene: -
CDR3nt: TGTGCCAGTAGTATTCTAGGGGGACGGCAGACCCAGTACTTC
CDR3aa: CASSILGGRQTQYF

abundance: many
j_gene: TRBJ1-1
v_gene: TRBV12-3/TRBV12-4
d_gene: -
CDR3nt: TGTGCCAGCAGTCTACGGGATTTAGGGTCTCGTAAGTTGGCTTTCTTT
CDR3aa: CASSLRDLGSRKLAFF

abundance: -
j_gene: TRBJ2-4
v_gene: TRBV15
d_gene: TRBD2
CDR3nt: TGTGCCACCAGCAGCCCCGCGACGCGGGGGTGGGAAAACATTCAGTACTTC
CDR3aa: CATSSPATRGWENIQYF

abundance: -
j_gene: TRBJ2-1
v_gene: TRBV15
d_gene: TRBD2
CDR3nt: TGTGCCACCAGCGGTCGGGCTAGCGGGGGGGCGGGGCAGTTCTTC
CDR3aa: CATSGRASGGAGQFF

abundance: -
j_gene: TRBJ1-2
v_gene: TRBV13
d_gene: -
CDR3nt: TGTGCCAGCAGCTTATGGGGACTTGCCTATGGCTACACCTTC
CDR3aa: CASSLWGLAYGYTF

abundance: few
j_gene: TRBJ2-7
v_gene: TRBV14
d_gene: -
CDR3nt: TGTGCCAGCAGCCAAGATCGGCAGGGTTGGCGCGAGCAGTACTTC
CDR3aa: CASSQDRQGWREQYF

abundance: -
j_gene: TRBJ1-5
v_gene: TRBV5-5
d_gene: TRBD1
CDR3nt: TGTGCCAGCAGCTTCCGGGACAGGCCAAATCAGCCCCAGCATTTT
CDR3aa: CASSFRDRPNQPQHF

abundance: many
j_gene: TRBJ1-5
v_gene: TRBV7-2
d_gene: TRBD1
CDR3nt: TGTGCCAGCAGCCGTGACAGGGGGAATCAGCCCCAGCATTTT
CDR3aa: CASSRDRGNQPQHF

abundance: few
j_gene: TRBJ2-2
v_gene: TRBV11-2
d_gene: -
CDR3nt: TGTGCCAGCAGCTTAGGCACCAGGGTCCACACCGGGGAGCTGTTTTTT
CDR3aa: CASSLGTRVHTGELFF

abundance: many
j_gene: TRBJ2-3
v_gene: TRBV20-1
d_gene: -
CDR3nt: TGCAGTGCTAGAGATCTTACTAGTACGGGCACAGATACGCAGTATTTT
CDR3aa: CSARDLTSTGTDTQYF

abundance: many
j_gene: TRBJ1-2
v_gene: TRBV28
d_gene: -
CDR3nt: TGTGCCAGCAGTACACGCTATGGCTACACCTTC
CDR3aa: CASSTRYGYTF

abundance: many
j_gene: TRBJ2-1
v_gene: TRBV20-1
d_gene: -
CDR3nt: TGCAGTGCTAGAGATCAAGGGAGACTAGAGCAGTTCTTC
CDR3aa: CSARDQGRLEQFF

abundance: -
j_gene: TRBJ1-3
v_gene: TRBV7-9
d_gene: -
CDR3nt: TGTGCCAGCAGCTTCCTAAACATCCGCTCTGGAAGCACCATATATTTT
CDR3aa: CASSFLNIRSGSTIYF

abundance: few
j_gene: TRBJ2-3
v_gene: TRBV5-1
d_gene: -
CDR3nt: TGCGCCAGCACCGGCGGGGGCCGTTCTAGCACAGATACGCAGTATTTT
CDR3aa: CASTGGGRSSTDTQYF

abundance: -
j_gene: TRBJ2-1
v_gene: TRBV6-1
d_gene: -
CDR3nt: TGTGCCACCTCCCCCGGGGCCCTTTGGGAGCAGTTCTTC
CDR3aa: CATSPGALWEQFF

abundance: many
j_gene: TRBJ1-5
v_gene: TRBV12-3/TRBV12-4
d_gene: -
CDR3nt: TGTGCCAGCAGTATGACAGGTGAACAGCCCCAGCATTTT
CDR3aa: CASSMTGEQPQHF

abundance: few
j_gene: TRBJ1-3
v_gene: TRBV7-2
d_gene: TRBD1
CDR3nt: TGTGCCAGCAGCATACAGGGACAGAGCTCTGGAAACACCATATATTTT
CDR3aa: CASSIQGQSSGNTIYF

abundance: -
j_gene: TRBJ2-7
v_gene: TRBV7-8
d_gene: -
CDR3nt: TGTGCCAGCAGCTTAGGGCGGGGACTCATCTACGAGCAGTACTTC
CDR3aa: CASSLGRGLIYEQYF

abundance: many
j_gene: TRBJ1-2
v_gene: TRBV6-5
d_gene: -
CDR3nt: TGTGCCAGCAGTTACTTCGAAGGGGGCTACACCTTC
CDR3aa: CASSYFEGGYTF

abundance: many
j_gene: TRBJ2-2
v_gene: TRBV2
d_gene: -
CDR3nt: TGTGCCAGCAGTGGGTGGGGCCGGGACGGGGAGCTGTTTTTT
CDR3aa: CASSGWGRDGELFF

abundance: many
j_gene: TRBJ2-1
v_gene: TRBV6-1
d_gene: -
CDR3nt: TGTGCCAGCAGTCCTCGAAGCGTTGGGTACAATGAGCAGTTCTTC
CDR3aa: CASSPRSVGYNEQFF

abundance: many
j_gene: TRBJ1-1
v_gene: TRBV6-1
d_gene: -
CDR3nt: TGTGCCAGCAGCTGGACCAGGGTGGCTGAAGCTTTCTTT
CDR3aa: CASSWTRVAEAFF

abundance: many
j_gene: TRBJ1-1
v_gene: TRBV25-1
d_gene: -
CDR3nt: TGTGCCAGCAGTGAGAGCAGGCCCACGAACACTGAAGCTTTCTTT
CDR3aa: CASSESRPTNTEAFF